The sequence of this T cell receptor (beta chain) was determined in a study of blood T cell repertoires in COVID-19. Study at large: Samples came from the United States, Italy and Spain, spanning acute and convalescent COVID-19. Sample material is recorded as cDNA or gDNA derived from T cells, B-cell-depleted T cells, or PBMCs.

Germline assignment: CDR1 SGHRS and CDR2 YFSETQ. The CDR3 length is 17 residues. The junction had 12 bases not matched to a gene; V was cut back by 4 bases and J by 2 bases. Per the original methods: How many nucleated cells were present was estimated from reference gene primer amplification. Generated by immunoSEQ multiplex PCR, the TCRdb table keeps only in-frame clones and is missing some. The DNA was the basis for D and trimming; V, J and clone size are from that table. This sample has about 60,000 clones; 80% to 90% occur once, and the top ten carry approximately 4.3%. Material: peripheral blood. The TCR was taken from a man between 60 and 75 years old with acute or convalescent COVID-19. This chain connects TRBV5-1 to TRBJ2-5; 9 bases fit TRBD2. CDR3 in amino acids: CASSQYRTSDPQETQYF. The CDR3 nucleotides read TGCGCCAGCAGCCAATACAGGACTAGCGACCCACAAGAGACCCAGTACTTC.